This T cell receptor (beta chain) was obtained from a study of shared clonotypes between healthy human individuals. Clones were sequenced by immunoSEQ multiplex PCR, and TCRdb holds only the in-frame ones, with some missing. The table records 2,500,000 or so clones, approximately 90% of them present only once. Germline loops: CDR1 SGHTA, CDR2 FQGNSA. Germline trimming cut 3 bases from V and 4 bases from J; bases unmatched to any gene: 5. The CDR3 has 15 amino acids. In the case of this clone: Antigen specificity is unknown.

Study results and limitations: Blood was the sole source, and tissue repertoires probably differ.

The sample taken for sequencing was naive CD4+ T cells from PBMCs. Indicated subset: CD45RA+ positively selected. The V call is TRBV7-2, the J call TRBJ2-1; the match to TRBD1 covers 8 bases. This TCR came from a man younger than 30 in good health. Some clones in this sample may be carry-over from other donors' samples. The CDR3 DNA reads TGTGCCAGCAGCTTGAGAACAGGGGGTTACAATGAGCAGTTCTTC. Protein: CASSLRTGGYNEQFF.